The 27 T cell receptor beta chains listed next were all sequenced from one sample in a study of blood T cell repertoires in COVID-19. The repertoire was sequenced with immunoSEQ multiplex PCR; TCRdb's copy has only in-frame clones and lacks some. The repertoire holds about 150,000 clones, over 75% seen once, with 8% in the top ten. The sample taken for sequencing was peripheral blood. These receptors were collected from a woman aged 60 to 75 with COVID-19, enrolled during active disease.

The rearrangement joins TRBV6-5 to TRBJ2-1; 9 bases map to TRBD2. Germline loops: CDR1 MNHEY, CDR2 SVGAGI. This CDR3 contains 16 residues. The V gene end was trimmed by 1 base and the J gene end by 6 bases; junction bases not matched to a gene: 7. In DNA form, the CDR3 reads TGTGCCAGCAGTTACTTGGCGGGGGGGCTAGCCAATGAGCAGTTCTTC. Amino acids: CASSYLAGGLANEQFF.

The chain joins TRBV29-1 to TRBJ2-1; D is possibly TRBD1 (5 bases). Germline V CDR1 and CDR2: SQVTM, ANQGSEA. The CDR3 covers 12 residues. Between the trimmed V and J ends, which lost 7 bases and 5 bases, there was a span of 12 bases. CDR3 amino acids: CSAAPGNNEQFF. The CDR3 bases are TGCAGCGCCGCACCAGGGAACAATGAGCAGTTCTTC.

This sequence joins TRBV11-3 and TRBJ2-5; 8 bases are shared with TRBD1. The CDR3 extends over 13 amino acids. The V gene end was trimmed by 5 bases and the J gene end by 9 bases; junction bases not matched to a gene: 8. CDR1 is SGHNT, CDR2 YENEEA, per germline. This CDR3 is CASSLGQGGAQYF. CDR3 coding DNA: TGTGCCAGCAGCCTAGGACAGGGAGGTGCCCAGTACTTC.

This rearrangement joins TRBV11-2 to TRBJ2-7, with 11 nucleotides matching TRBD2. The ends lost 1 base at V and 5 bases at J; junction bases unmatched: 10. Germline CDR1 reads SGHAT; CDR2 reads FQNNGV. This CDR3 is built from 17 residues. Here the CDR3 DNA reads TGTGCCAGCAGCTTAGTTTTGTCTAGCGGGGGGCTCCACGAGCAGTACTTC. This gives the protein CASSLVLSSGGLHEQYF.

This chain connects TRBV3-1 (or the pseudogene TRBV3-2) to TRBJ2-3; 13 bases agree with TRBD2. Per germline, CDR1 LGHDT and CDR2 YNNKEL (reference sequence). The CDR3 is 19 amino acids. Unmatched junction bases numbered 10, after V lost 2 bases and J lost 2 bases. The CDR3 region is CASSQLSFGTSGDTDTQYF. CDR3 bases: TGTGCCAGCAGCCAACTCTCCTTCGGGACTAGCGGGGACACAGATACGCAGTATTTT.

The rearrangement joins TRBV19 to TRBJ2-1, with D unresolved. Germline CDR1 and CDR2: LNHDA and SQIVND (reference sequence). Trimming removed 6 bases at V and 8 bases at J, with 8 bases between. The CDR3 runs to 11 residues. CDR3 sequence: CASSLVDEQFF. The CDR3 region has the DNA TGTGCCAGTAGCCTAGTCGATGAGCAGTTCTTC.

This clone has a handful of counts. The chain uses TRBV5-4 and TRBJ2-3; perhaps TRBD2 as D (5 bases). This CDR3 spans 15 amino acids. Trimming pared 6 bases from V and 0 bases from J, leaving 14 bases between. Germline CDR1 SGHNT, CDR2 YYREEE (reference sequence). The CDR3 nucleotides are TGTGCCAGCACCCGGAGAGCGGTTAGCACAGATACGCAGTATTTT. It translates to CASTRRAVSTDTQYF.

This clone was picked up a small number of times. The chain is built from TRBV7-9 and TRBJ1-5, with D possibly being TRBD1 (5 bases). V was trimmed by 0 bases and J by 0 bases, leaving 12 bases between them. The CDR3 contains 17 residues. The germline V gene has CDR1 SEHNR and CDR2 FQNEAQ (reference sequence). CDR3 amino acids: CASSLARQGYSNQPQHF. CDR3 DNA: TGTGCCAGCAGCTTAGCGCGGCAGGGCTATAGCAATCAGCCCCAGCATTTT.

The chain employs TRBV13 and TRBJ2-7; 8 bases map to TRBD2. The CDR3 runs to 18 residues. Germline CDR1 and CDR2: PRHDT and FYEKMQ (reference sequence). Unmatched junction bases numbered 19, after V lost 5 bases and J lost 4 bases. The CDR3: CASSPRRFSGRDPYEQYF. Here the CDR3 DNA reads TGTGCCAGCAGCCCCCGTCGATTCAGCGGGAGAGACCCTTACGAGCAGTACTTC.

As DNA, the CDR3 is TGTGCCAGCCGCGGGACAGGGAATTGGAACACCATATATTTT. This encodes CASRGTGNWNTIYF. The gene calls are TRBV2 and TRBJ1-3, with 9 bases lining up with TRBD1. The germline V gene encodes CDR1 SNHLY and CDR2 FYNNEI. The CDR3 totals 14 residues. With 8 bases clipped from V and 7 bases from J, the junction kept 9 bases outside the gene matches.

This clone was observed a handful of times. This CDR3 is CASSRGQAAGELFF. CDR3 nucleotides: TGTGCCAGCAGCCGGGGACAGGCGGCCGGGGAGCTGTTTTTT. The J gene is TRBJ2-2, the V gene TRBV7-3; 8 bases line up with TRBD1. V gave up 5 bases and J gave up 6 bases; unmatched junction bases: 5. The CDR3 covers 14 residues. Germline V gives CDR1 SGHTA, CDR2 FQGTGA.

The V gene is TRBV5-1, the J gene TRBJ1-1; unclear D gene. CDR3 length: 15 amino acids. Between the trimmed V and J ends, which lost 0 bases and 3 bases, there was a span of 12 bases. CDR1 and CDR2 from the germline V gene are SGHRS and YFSETQ. CDR3 in amino acids: CASSLVGSRDTEAFF. The CDR3 DNA is TGCGCCAGCAGCTTGGTGGGTTCTCGGGACACTGAAGCTTTCTTT. Complete variable domain (other parts from reference TRBV5-1 and TRBJ1-1): KAGVTQTPRYLIKTRGQQVTLSCSPISGHRSVSWYQQTPGQGLQFLFEYFSETQRNKGNFPGRFSGRQFSNSRSEMNVSTLELGDSALYLCASSLVGSRDTEAFFGQGTRLTVV.

The chain couples TRBV9 to TRBJ2-5; possibly TRBD1 for D (6 bases). Trimming took off 0 bases at V and 4 bases at J, with 19 bases between the two ends. From germline, CDR1 is SGDLS and CDR2 YYNGEE. This CDR3 spans 17 amino acids. CDR3 sequence (DNA): TGTGCCAGCAGCGTAGCTCAATCCCAGGGGTTAGGAGAGACCCAGTACTTC. It is translated as CASSVAQSQGLGETQYF.

This chain joins TRBV3-1 (or the pseudogene TRBV3-2) and TRBJ1-6; no clear D. Trimming stripped 1 base from V and 13 bases from J, with 11 bases between. From germline, CDR1 is LGHDT and CDR2 YNNKEL (reference sequence). This CDR3 has 13 residues. In DNA, the CDR3 is TGTGCCAGCAGCCAAGCAGGTCAGATGCCCCTCCACTTT. Protein sequence: CASSQAGQMPLHF.

In nucleotides, the CDR3 is TGTGCCAGCAGTTTATACACAGGCTACGAGCAGTACTTC. Translating it yields CASSLYTGYEQYF. The rearrangement links TRBV12-3 or TRBV12-4 to TRBJ2-7, with D tentatively TRBD1 (5 bases). Trimming shortened V by 2 bases and J by 3 bases, and 8 bases separated the two germline ends. This CDR3 spans 13 amino acids.

This clone was detected only a few times. The chain employs TRBV12-3 or TRBV12-4 and TRBJ2-1, with 8 bases identical to TRBD1. V shed 5 bases and J 5 bases; nucleotides not matched to a gene: 2. CDR3 length equals 13 residues. This CDR3 is CASSQDRDNEQFF. Written as DNA, the CDR3 is TGTGCCAGCAGTCAGGACAGGGACAATGAGCAGTTCTTC.

V gene TRBV7-2 combines with J gene TRBJ1-6, with D possibly matching TRBD1 (6 bases). V gave up 1 base and J gave up 8 bases, with 12 bases separating them. The CDR3 extends over 15 amino acids. Germline V gives CDR1 SGHTA, CDR2 FQGNSA. This CDR3 reads CASSLGQALHSPLHF. CDR3 DNA: TGTGCCAGCAGCTTAGGACAGGCGTTACATTCACCCCTCCACTTT. Drawing the rest from reference TRBV7-2 and TRBJ1-6, the complete variable domain is GAGVSQSPSNKVTEKGKDVELRCDPISGHTALYWYRQSLGQGLEFLIYFQGNSAPDKSGLPSDRFSAERTGGSVSTLTIQRTQQEDSAVYLCASSLGQALHSPLHFGNGTRLTVT.

This clone was detected only once. The gene calls are TRBV18 and TRBJ1-2, with D perhaps matching TRBD1 (5 bases). The germline gives CDR1 KGHSH, CDR2 LQKENI. This CDR3 is built from 15 residues. V lost 3 bases, J lost 8 bases, and 19 bases lay in between. CDR3 in DNA: TGTGCCAGCTCACCTTCGGGGGAGGGGCGCGAAGGCTACACCTTC. Its protein product is CASSPSGEGREGYTF.

CDR3 nucleotides: TGCGCCAGCAGCCAAGAGGCGCGGGGGGGCCTCCACGAGCAGTACTTC. The encoded protein is CASSQEARGGLHEQYF. This chain connects TRBV4-1 to TRBJ2-7, with 9 positions matching TRBD2. This CDR3 region has 16 residues. From germline, CDR1 is MGHRA and CDR2 YSYEKL. The V segment lost 0 bases and the J segment 5 bases; nucleotides outside the gene matches: 8.

The chain links TRBV2 to TRBJ1-1, with D unclear. V lost 3 bases, J lost 5 bases, and 16 bases lay in between. Per the germline V gene, CDR1 is SNHLY and CDR2 is FYNNEI. CDR3 length equals 15 residues. This chain's CDR3 is CASSDMFGVGTEAFF. The CDR3 DNA sequence: TGTGCCAGCAGTGATATGTTCGGGGTAGGGACTGAAGCTTTCTTT.

V usage is TRBV19 and J usage is TRBJ1-6, with a tentative D call TRBD1 (5 bases). Germline lookup yields CDR1 LNHDA and CDR2 SQIVND (reference sequence). V lost 3 bases, J lost 12 bases, and 9 bases lay in between. The CDR3 runs to 12 residues. The CDR3 bases are TGTGCCAGTAGTATCGGGGGGTTACCCCTCCACTTT. It specifies CASSIGGLPLHF.

The chain carries TRBV4-3 and TRBJ1-2, with D maybe TRBD1 (6 bases). Trimming stripped 4 bases from V and 2 bases from J, with 11 bases between. This CDR3 has 14 amino acids. Germline V lookup: CDR1 LGHNA, CDR2 YSLEER. The CDR3 here is CASSPDRPNYGYTF. The DNA for the CDR3 is TGCGCCAGCAGCCCGGACAGACCCAACTATGGCTACACCTTC.

This sequence joins TRBV21-1 and TRBJ2-7; the D call TRBD1 from the table was never checked on the DNA. TRBV21-1 is annotated as a pseudogene. This CDR3 comprises 14 residues. The chain's CDR3 is CASSKGVGPYEQYF. The CDR3 DNA reads TGTGCCAGCAGCAAAGGGGTGGGGCCTTACGAGCAGTACTTC.

For the CDR3, the DNA is TGTGCCAGCAGTTGTGCCGCCTTCCCTAGATCCGAGCAGTACTTC. It yields the protein CASSCAAFPRSEQYF. The chain recombines TRBV6-5 with TRBJ2-7, with no clear D. V was clipped by 4 bases and J by 6 bases, with 19 bases between them. The CDR3 extends over 15 amino acids. From germline, CDR1 is MNHEY and CDR2 SVGAGI.

The rearrangement joins TRBV2 to TRBJ2-7, with a weak D call TRBD1 (5 bases). The V gene's germline CDR1 is SNHLY and CDR2 FYNNEI. The V end lost 4 bases, the J end lost 13 bases, and 11 bases lay between the germline ends. The CDR3 runs 10 residues. As DNA, the CDR3 is TGTGCCAGCAGTGGGGCAGGGAATTACTTC. Translated: CASSGAGNYF. The full variable domain, its missing parts supplied by reference TRBV2 and TRBJ2-7, is EPEVTQTPSHQVTQMGQEVILRCVPISNHLYFYWYRQILGQKVEFLVSFYNNEISEKSEIFDDQFSVERPDGSNFTLKIRSTKLEDSAMYFCASSGAGNYFGPGTRLTVT.

The chain's CDR3 is CASSQRRKTGGVSGNTIYF. CDR3 coding DNA: TGTGCCAGCAGCCAGAGACGCAAAACCGGAGGCGTCTCTGGAAACACCATATATTTT. V and J are TRBV14 and TRBJ1-3; D unclear. The V end was cut by 3 bases, the J end by 0 bases, with 21 bases between. Germline V gene data show CDR1 as SGHDN and CDR2 as FVKESK. This CDR3 contains 19 residues. The variable domain in full, with the rest retrieved from reference TRBV14 and TRBJ1-3, is EAGVTQFPSHSVIEKGQTVTLRCDPISGHDNLYWYRRVMGKEIKFLLHFVKESKQDESGMPNNRFLAERTGGTYSTLKVQPAELEDSGVYFCASSQRRKTGGVSGNTIYFGEGSWLTVV.

This clone was counted a few times. The chain couples TRBV3-1 (or the pseudogene TRBV3-2) to TRBJ1-1, with 7 bases identical to TRBD1. Trimming removed 3 bases from V and 4 bases from J; junction bases left unmatched: 2. CDR1 and CDR2 from the germline V gene are LGHDT and YNNKEL (reference sequence). There are 13 residues in the CDR3. This chain's CDR3 is CASSHNRGTEAFF. As DNA, the CDR3 is TGTGCCAGCAGCCACAACAGGGGCACTGAAGCTTTCTTT.